Given below is one T cell receptor beta chain in context. The source of the sample is a study of control samples from healthy donors and cancer patients. Sequencing was performed with immunoSEQ multiplex PCR; in TCRdb, only in-frame clones are kept and a portion is missing. This sample has some 150,000 clones; just under 95% occur once, and the top ten carry about 5.2%. The specimen was blood. This sequence was found in a man aged 40-55 years in good health.

The CDR3 loop reads CASSPSGFTDTQYF. CDR3 coding DNA: TGCGCCAGCAGCCCTAGCGGATTCACAGATACGCAGTATTTT. The chain links TRBV5-1 to TRBJ2-3; 7 bases align to TRBD2. The V gene end was trimmed by 4 bases and the J gene end by 2 bases; junction bases not matched to a gene: 4. CDR1 is SGHRS, CDR2 YFSETQ, per germline. The CDR3 has 14 residues.